The 5 T cell receptor beta chains in this list originate from one sample, sequenced in a study of control samples from healthy donors and cancer patients. The method was immunoSEQ multiplex PCR; TCRdb's version includes in-frame clones alone and lacks a portion of them. The table lists about 34,000 clones, over 85% of them singletons. Material for sequencing was PBMCs. The receptor set was obtained from a man between 35 and 55 years old with colorectal cancer.

The CDR3 nucleotides are TGTGCCATTCGACAACCGAACTATGGCTACACCTTC. Residues: CAIRQPNYGYTF. V is TRBV6-5 and J is TRBJ1-2; no clear D gene. Germline CDR1 reads MNHEY; CDR2 reads SVGAGI. Trimming removed 10 bases from V and 2 bases from J, with 11 bases in between. CDR3 length: 12 amino acids.

The genes are TRBV19 and TRBJ1-1; 10 bases fit TRBD1. The CDR3 totals 13 residues. V lost 7 bases to trimming and J lost 6 bases; unmatched junction nucleotides: 5. In germline, CDR1 is LNHDA, CDR2 SQIVND (reference sequence). The CDR3 loop is CASTGQGFAEAFF. As DNA, the CDR3 is TGTGCCAGTACGGGACAGGGGTTCGCTGAAGCTTTCTTT.

The V gene is TRBV20-1, the J gene TRBJ2-1; D could derive from TRBD1 or TRBD2 (5 bases each). Between the trimmed V and J ends, which lost 3 bases and 7 bases, there was a span of 16 bases. The CDR3 has 14 amino acids. Germline CDR1 DFQATT, CDR2 SNEGSKA (reference sequence). Here the CDR3 reads CSASPSWGLNEQFF. The CDR3 DNA sequence: TGCAGTGCTAGTCCTTCGTGGGGGTTGAATGAGCAGTTCTTC.

This clone has more than one count but fewer than ten. This chain uses TRBV7-3 with TRBJ1-3; perhaps TRBD1 as D (5 bases). Trimming stripped 6 bases from V and 4 bases from J, with 22 bases between. CDR3 length equals 17 residues. The V gene's germline CDR1 is SGHTA and CDR2 FQGTGA. The CDR3 is CASSLRAQSYSGNTIYF. CDR3 DNA: TGTGCCAGCAGTCTCAGGGCACAGTCTTACTCCGGAAACACCATATATTTT.

This clone was seen a few times. V is TRBV27 and J is TRBJ2-7; weak D call: TRBD2 (5 bases). The V end was cut by 4 bases, the J end by 6 bases, with 19 bases between. Germline CDR1 and CDR2: MNHEY and SMNVEV (reference sequence). This CDR3 comprises 15 residues. CDR3 in DNA: TGTGCCAGCAGTTCCCTCGAGGTAGCGTATCGCGAGCAGTACTTC. Protein: CASSSLEVAYREQYF.